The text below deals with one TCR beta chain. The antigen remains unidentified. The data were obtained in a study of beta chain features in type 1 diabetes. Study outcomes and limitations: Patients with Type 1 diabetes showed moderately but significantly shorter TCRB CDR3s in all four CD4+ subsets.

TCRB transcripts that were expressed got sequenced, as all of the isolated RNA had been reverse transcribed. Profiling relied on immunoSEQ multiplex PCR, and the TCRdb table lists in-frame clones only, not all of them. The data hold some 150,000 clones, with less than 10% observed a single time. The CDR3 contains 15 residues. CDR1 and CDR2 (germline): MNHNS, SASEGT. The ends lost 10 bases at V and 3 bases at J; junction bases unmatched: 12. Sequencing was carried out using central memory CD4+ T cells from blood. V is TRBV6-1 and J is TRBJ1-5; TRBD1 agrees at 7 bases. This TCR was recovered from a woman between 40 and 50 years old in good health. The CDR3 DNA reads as TGTGCCACTACGATTGGGGACAGTCCCAATCAGCCCCAGCATTTT. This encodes CATTIGDSPNQPQHF.